The clone carrying this T cell receptor (beta chain) has only one observation. The CDR3 length is 14 residues. Germline loops: CDR1 SGHRS, CDR2 YFSETQ. With 2 bases clipped from V and 8 bases from J, the junction kept 6 bases outside the gene matches. The data are from a study of human T cells and chemical hapten exposure. Study information: TCR yields per sample varied mostly from small pooled library volume differences.

TCRdb independently ran MiXCR on the RACE reads; one entry per CDR3 protein. The sample lists about 380,000 distinct CDR3 sequences, 4.5% to 5.5% occurring once. Indicated time point: pre-sensitization, week 0. The treatment here: therapeutic diphenylcyclopropenone sensitization with weekly scalp DPC. This chain joins TRBV5-1 and TRBJ2-1; 8 positions match TRBD2. Here the sequenced sample was whole blood, taken in connection with sensitization to the hapten diphenylcyclopropenone (DPC). This TCR was sampled from a woman in her 50s with alopecia areata. Some clones in this sample may be carry-over from other donors' samples. Here the CDR3 reads CASSFEREWDEQFF. The CDR3, as DNA: TGCGCCAGCAGCTTCGAGCGGGAGTGGGATGAGCAGTTCTTC. The variable domain in full, with the rest retrieved from reference TRBV5-1 and TRBJ2-1, is KAGVTQTPRYLIKTRGQQVTLSCSPISGHRSVSWYQQTPGQGLQFLFEYFSETQRNKGNFPGRFSGRQFSNSRSEMNVSTLELGDSALYLCASSFEREWDEQFFGPGTRLTVL.